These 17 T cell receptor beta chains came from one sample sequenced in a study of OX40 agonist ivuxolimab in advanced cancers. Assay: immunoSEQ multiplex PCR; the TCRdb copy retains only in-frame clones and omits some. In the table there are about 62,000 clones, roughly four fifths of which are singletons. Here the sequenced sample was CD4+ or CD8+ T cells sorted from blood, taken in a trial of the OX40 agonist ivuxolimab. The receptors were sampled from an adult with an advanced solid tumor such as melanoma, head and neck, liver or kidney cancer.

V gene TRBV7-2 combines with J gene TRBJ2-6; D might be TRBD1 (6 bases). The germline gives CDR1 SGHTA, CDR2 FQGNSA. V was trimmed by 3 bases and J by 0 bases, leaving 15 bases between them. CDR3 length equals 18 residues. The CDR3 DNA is TGTGCCAGCAGCTTCTACCGACAGGTACTCTCTGGGGCCAACGTCCTGACTTTC. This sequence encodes CASSFYRQVLSGANVLTF.

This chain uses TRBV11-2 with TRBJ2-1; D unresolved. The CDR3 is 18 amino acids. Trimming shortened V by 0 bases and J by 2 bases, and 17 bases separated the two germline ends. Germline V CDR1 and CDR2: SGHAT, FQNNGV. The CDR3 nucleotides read TGTGCCAGCAGCTTAGATTCCAGTCCATTCCAACCCTACAATGAGCAGTTCTTC. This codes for CASSLDSSPFQPYNEQFF.

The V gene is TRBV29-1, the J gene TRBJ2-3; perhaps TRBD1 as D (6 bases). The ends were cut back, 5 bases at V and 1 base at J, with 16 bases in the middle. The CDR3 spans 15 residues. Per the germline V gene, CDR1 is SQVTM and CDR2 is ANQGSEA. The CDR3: CSVTKGVSGTDTQYF. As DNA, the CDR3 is TGCAGCGTTACCAAGGGGGTGTCAGGCACAGATACGCAGTATTTT.

The CDR3 region has the DNA TGTGCCAGCAGCTTATGGGGACAGCGAGGCACTGAAGCTTTCTTT. Encoded protein: CASSLWGQRGTEAFF. The chain is built from TRBV7-2 and TRBJ1-1; 7 positions agree with TRBD1. V trimming: 2 bases; J trimming: 4 bases; junction bases outside the gene matches: 7. The CDR3 length is 15 residues. The germline gives CDR1 SGHTA, CDR2 FQGNSA.

In nucleotides, the CDR3 is TGTGCCAGCAGCCCCGGACAGGGGATCACTGAAGCTTTCTTT. Its translation: CASSPGQGITEAFF. The gene calls are TRBV7-9 and TRBJ1-1; TRBD1 aligns across 9 bases. The CDR3 sequence is 14 residues long. CDR1 is SEHNR, CDR2 FQNEAQ, per germline (reference sequence). J gave up 4 bases and V 5 bases, and 5 bases lay outside the gene matches.

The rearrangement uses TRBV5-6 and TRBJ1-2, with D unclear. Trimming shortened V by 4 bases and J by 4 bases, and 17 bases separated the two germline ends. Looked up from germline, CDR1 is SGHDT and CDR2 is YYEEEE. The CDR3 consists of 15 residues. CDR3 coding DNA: TGTGCCAGCAGCCCTCAATCGGGTAGTTCCTATGGCTACACCTTC. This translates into CASSPQSGSSYGYTF. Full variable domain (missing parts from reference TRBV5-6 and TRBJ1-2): DAGVTQSPTHLIKTRGQQVTLRCSPKSGHDTVSWYQQALGQGPQFIFQYYEEEERQRGNFPDRFSGHQFPNYSSELNVNALLLGDSALYLCASSPQSGSSYGYTFGSGTRLTVV.

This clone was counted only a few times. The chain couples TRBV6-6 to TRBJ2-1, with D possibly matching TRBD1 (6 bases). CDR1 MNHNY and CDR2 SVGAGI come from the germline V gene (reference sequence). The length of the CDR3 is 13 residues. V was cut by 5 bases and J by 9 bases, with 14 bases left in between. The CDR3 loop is CASSGQGFGEQFF. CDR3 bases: TGTGCCAGCAGTGGCCAGGGGTTTGGTGAGCAGTTCTTC.

The CDR3 spells CATSADRGPYEQYV. DNA for the CDR3: TGTGCCACCAGCGCAGACAGGGGGCCCTACGAGCAGTACGTC. The chain couples TRBV15 to TRBJ2-7, with 10 nucleotides matching TRBD1. Trimming removed 5 bases from V and 2 bases from J; junction bases left unmatched: 3. The germline gives CDR1 LNHNV, CDR2 YYDKDF (reference sequence). The CDR3 is made up of 14 amino acids.

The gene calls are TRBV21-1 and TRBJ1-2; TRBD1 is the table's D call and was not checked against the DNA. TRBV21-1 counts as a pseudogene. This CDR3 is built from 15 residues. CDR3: CASSPRDRPNYGYTF. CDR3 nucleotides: TGTGCCAGCAGCCCCCGGGACAGGCCTAACTATGGCTACACCTTC.

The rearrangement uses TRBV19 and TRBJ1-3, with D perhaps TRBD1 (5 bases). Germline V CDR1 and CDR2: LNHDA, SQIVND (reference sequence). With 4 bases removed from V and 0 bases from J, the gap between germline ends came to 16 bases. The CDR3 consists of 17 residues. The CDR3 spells CASSTRMGGPSGNTIYF. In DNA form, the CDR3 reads TGTGCCAGTAGTACTCGAATGGGGGGACCCTCTGGAAACACCATATATTTT.

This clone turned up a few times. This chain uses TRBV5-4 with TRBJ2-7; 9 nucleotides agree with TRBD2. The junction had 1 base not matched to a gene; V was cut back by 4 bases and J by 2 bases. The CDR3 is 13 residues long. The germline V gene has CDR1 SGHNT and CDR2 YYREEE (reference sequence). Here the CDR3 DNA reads TGTGCCAGCAGCGCTAGCGGGGCCTACGAGCAGTACTTC. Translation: CASSASGAYEQYF.

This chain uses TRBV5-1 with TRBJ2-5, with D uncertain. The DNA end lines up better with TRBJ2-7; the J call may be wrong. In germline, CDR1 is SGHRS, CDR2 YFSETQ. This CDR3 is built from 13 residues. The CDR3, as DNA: TGCGCCAGCAGCTCCAGAAACTCCTACGAGCAGTACTTC. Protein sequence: CASSSRNSYEQYF.

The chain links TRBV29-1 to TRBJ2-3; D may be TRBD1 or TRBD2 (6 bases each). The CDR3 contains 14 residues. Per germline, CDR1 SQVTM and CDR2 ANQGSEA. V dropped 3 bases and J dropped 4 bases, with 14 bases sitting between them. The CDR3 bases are TGCAGCGTTGACTCGGGGGCAGCGGCAGATACGCAGTATTTT. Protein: CSVDSGAAADTQYF.

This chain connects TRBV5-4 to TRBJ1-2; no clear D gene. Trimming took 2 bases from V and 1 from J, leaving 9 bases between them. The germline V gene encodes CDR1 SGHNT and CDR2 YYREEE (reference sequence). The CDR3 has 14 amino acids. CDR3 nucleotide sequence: TGTGCCAGCAGCTTCCCCACAGTTAACTATGGCTACACCTTC. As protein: CASSFPTVNYGYTF.

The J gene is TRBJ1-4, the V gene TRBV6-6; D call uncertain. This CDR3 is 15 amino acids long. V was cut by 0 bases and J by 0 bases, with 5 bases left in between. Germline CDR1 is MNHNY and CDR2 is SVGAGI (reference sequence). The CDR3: CASSYSAATNEKLFF. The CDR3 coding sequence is TGTGCCAGCAGTTACTCGGCAGCAACTAATGAAAAACTGTTTTTT.

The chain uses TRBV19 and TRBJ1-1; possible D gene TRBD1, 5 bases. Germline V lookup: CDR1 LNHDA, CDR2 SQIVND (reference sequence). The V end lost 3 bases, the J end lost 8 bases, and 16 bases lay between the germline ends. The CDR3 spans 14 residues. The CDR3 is CASSMGVGRLEAFF. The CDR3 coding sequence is TGTGCCAGTAGTATGGGGGTTGGCCGCTTAGAAGCTTTCTTT.

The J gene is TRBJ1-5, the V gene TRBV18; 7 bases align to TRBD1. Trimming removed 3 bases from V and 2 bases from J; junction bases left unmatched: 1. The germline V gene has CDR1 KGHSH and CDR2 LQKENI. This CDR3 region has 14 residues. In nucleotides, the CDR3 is TGTGCCAGCTCACCTGACAGGGGCAATCAGCCCCAGCATTTT. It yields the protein CASSPDRGNQPQHF.